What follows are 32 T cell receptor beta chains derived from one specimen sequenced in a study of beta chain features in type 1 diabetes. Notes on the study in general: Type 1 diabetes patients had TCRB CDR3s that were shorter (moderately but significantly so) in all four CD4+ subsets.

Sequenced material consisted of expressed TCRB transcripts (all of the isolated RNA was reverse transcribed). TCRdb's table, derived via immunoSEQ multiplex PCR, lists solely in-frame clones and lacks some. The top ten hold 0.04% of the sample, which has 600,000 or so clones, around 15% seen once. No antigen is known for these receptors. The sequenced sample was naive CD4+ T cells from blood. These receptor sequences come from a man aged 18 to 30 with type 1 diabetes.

The CDR3 coding sequence is TGTGCCAGCAGCGTAGCCCCCACCGCACAAGAGACCCAGTACTTC. It yields the protein CASSVAPTAQETQYF. The chain joins TRBV9 to TRBJ2-5; D not resolved. The V and J ends lost 0 bases and 2 bases respectively, with 11 bases between them. The CDR3 is 15 amino acids. The germline V gene encodes CDR1 SGDLS and CDR2 YYNGEE.

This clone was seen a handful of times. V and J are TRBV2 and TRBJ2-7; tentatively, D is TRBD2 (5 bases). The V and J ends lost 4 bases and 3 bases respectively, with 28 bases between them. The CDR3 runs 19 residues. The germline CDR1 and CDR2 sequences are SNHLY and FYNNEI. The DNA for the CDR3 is TGTGCCAGCAGTGCTCCCCCGTCTGGGCGGGCCCGGGTCCTCTACGAGCAGTACTTC. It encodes CASSAPPSGRARVLYEQYF.

The CDR3 DNA reads as TGTGCCAGCAGTGAAGGAGTTTCTCTGGGGGCTTTCTTT. It is translated as CASSEGVSLGAFF. The chain joins TRBV2 to TRBJ1-1; unclear D gene. The CDR3 has 13 amino acids. V dropped 1 base and J dropped 11 bases, with 14 bases sitting between them. Germline CDR1 and CDR2: SNHLY and FYNNEI.

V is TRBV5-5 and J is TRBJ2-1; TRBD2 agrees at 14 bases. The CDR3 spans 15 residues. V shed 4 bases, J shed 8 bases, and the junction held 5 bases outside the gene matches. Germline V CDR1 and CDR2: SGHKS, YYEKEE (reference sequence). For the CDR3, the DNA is TGTGCCAGCAGCGAGGGACTAGCGGGGGTAGATGAGCAGTTCTTC. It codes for CASSEGLAGVDEQFF.

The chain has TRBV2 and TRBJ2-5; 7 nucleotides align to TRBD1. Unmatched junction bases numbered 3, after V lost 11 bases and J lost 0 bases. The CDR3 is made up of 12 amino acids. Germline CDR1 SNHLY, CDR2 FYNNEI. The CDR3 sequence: CADGTDQETQYF. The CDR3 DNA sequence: TGTGCCGACGGGACAGACCAAGAGACCCAGTACTTC.

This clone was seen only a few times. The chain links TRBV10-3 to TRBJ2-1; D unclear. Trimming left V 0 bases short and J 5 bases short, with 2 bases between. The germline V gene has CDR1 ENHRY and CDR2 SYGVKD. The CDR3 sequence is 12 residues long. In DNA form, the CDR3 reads TGTGCCATCAGTGAGTCGAACAATGAGCAGTTCTTC. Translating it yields CAISESNNEQFF.

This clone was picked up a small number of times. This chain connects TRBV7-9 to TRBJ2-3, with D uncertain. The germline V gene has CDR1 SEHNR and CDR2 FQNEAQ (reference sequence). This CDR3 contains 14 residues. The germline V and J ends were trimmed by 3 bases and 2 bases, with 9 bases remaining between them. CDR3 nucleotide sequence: TGTGCCAGCAGCTTTTTGCAGGCCACAGATACGCAGTATTTT. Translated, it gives CASSFLQATDTQYF.

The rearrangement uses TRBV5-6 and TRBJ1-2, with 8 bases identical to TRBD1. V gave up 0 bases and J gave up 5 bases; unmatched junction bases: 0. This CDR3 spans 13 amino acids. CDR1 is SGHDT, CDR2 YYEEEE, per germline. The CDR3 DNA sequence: TGTGCCAGCAGCTTGGACAGGGGGTATGGCTACACCTTC. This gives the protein CASSLDRGYGYTF.

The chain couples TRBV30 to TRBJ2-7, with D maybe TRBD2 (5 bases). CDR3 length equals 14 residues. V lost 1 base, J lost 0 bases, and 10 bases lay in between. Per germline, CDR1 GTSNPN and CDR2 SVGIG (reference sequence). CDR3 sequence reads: CAWSGREGSYEQYF. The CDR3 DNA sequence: TGTGCCTGGAGTGGAAGAGAGGGCTCCTACGAGCAGTACTTC.

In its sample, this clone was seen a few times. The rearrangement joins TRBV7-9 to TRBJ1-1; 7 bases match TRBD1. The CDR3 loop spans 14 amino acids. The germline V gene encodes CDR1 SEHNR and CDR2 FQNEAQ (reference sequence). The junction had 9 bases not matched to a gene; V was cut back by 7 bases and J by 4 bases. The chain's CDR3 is CASKITGAGTEAFF. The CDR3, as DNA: TGTGCCAGCAAAATCACAGGGGCGGGCACTGAAGCTTTCTTT.

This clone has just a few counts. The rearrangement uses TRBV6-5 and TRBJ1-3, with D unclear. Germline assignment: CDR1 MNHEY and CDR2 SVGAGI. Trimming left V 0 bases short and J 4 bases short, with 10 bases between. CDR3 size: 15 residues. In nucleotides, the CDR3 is TGTGCCAGCAGTTACTCGGGCGGGTCAGGAAACACCATATATTTT. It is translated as CASSYSGGSGNTIYF.

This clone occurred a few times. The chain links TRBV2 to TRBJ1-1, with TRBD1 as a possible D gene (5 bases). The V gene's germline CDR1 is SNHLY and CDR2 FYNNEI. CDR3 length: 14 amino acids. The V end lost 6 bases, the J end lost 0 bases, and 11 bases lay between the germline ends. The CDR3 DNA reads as TGTGCCAGCAGGGACTTGGGGGTGAACACTGAAGCTTTCTTT. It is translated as CASRDLGVNTEAFF.

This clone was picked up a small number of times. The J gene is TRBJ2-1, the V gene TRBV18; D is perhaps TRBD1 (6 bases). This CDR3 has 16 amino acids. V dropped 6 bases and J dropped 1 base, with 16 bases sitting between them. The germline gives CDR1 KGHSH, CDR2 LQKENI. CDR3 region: CASSSTQGGSYNEQFF. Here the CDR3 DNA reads TGTGCCAGCTCTTCTACACAGGGTGGGTCCTACAATGAGCAGTTCTTC.

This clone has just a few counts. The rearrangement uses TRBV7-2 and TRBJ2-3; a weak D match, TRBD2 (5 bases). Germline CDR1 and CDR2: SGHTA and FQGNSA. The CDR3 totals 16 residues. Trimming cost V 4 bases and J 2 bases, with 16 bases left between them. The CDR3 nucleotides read TGTGCCAGCAGCTCCCGTCGGGGTTCCCACACAGATACGCAGTATTTT. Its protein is CASSSRRGSHTDTQYF.

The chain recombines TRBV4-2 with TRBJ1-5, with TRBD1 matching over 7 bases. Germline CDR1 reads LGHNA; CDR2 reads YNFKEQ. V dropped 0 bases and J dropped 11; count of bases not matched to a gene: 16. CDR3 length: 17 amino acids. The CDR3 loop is CASSQDLTGTELEAQHF. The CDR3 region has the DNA TGTGCCAGCAGCCAAGATCTTACGGGGACAGAACTAGAGGCCCAGCATTTT.

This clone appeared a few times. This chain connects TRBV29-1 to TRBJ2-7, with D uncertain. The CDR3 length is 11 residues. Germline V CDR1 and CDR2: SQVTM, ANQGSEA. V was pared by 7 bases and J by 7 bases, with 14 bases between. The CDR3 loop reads CSAEKPGEQYF. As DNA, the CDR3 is TGCAGCGCAGAAAAACCCGGGGAGCAGTACTTC.

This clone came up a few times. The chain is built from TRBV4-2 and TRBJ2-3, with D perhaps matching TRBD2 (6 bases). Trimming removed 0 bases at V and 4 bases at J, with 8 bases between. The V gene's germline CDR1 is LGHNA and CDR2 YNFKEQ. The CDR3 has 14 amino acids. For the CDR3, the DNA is TGTGCCAGCAGCCAAGAAAGGGAGGCAGATACGCAGTATTTT. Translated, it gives CASSQEREADTQYF.

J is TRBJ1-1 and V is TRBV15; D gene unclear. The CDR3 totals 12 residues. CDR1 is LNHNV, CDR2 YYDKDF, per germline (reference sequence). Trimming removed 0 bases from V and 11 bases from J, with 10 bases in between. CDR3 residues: CATSRDNLRAFF. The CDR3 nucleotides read TGTGCCACCAGCAGAGATAACCTGAGGGCTTTCTTT.

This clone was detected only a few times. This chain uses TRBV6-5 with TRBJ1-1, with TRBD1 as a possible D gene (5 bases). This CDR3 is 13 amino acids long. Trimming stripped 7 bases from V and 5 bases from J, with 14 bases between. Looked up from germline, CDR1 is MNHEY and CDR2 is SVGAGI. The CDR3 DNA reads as TGTGCCAGCAATGCCCCAGGGAGGACTGAAGCTTTCTTT. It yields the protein CASNAPGRTEAFF.

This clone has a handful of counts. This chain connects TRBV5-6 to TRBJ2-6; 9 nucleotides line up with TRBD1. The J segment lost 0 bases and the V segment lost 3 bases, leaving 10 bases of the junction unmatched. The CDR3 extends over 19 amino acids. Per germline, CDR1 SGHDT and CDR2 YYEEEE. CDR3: CASSSIGQGTRSGANVLTF. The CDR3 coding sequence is TGTGCCAGCAGCTCCATAGGACAGGGGACCCGCTCTGGGGCCAACGTCCTGACTTTC.

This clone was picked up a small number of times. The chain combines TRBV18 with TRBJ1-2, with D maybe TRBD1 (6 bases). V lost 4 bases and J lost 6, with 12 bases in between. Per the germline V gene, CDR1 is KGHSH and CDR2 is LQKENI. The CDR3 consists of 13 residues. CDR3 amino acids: CASSQSGEHGYTF. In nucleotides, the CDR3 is TGTGCCAGCTCACAATCAGGGGAGCATGGCTACACCTTC.

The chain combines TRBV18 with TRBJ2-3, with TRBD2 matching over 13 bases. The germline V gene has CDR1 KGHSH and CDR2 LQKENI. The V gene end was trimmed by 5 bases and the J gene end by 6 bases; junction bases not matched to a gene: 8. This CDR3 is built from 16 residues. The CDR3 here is CASSVGLAGASDTQYF. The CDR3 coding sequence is TGTGCCAGCTCAGTTGGACTAGCGGGAGCGTCTGATACGCAGTATTTT.

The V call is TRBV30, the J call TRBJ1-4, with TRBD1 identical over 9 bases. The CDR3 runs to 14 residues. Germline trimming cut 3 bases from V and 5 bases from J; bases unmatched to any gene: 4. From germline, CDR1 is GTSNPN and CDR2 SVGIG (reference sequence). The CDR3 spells CAWSLGTGNEKLFF. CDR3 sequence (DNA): TGTGCCTGGAGCCTAGGGACAGGGAATGAAAAACTGTTTTTT.

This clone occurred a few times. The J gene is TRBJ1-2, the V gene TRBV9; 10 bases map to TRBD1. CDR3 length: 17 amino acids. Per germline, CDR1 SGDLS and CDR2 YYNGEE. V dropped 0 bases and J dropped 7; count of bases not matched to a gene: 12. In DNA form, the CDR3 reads TGTGCCAGCAGCGTAGCTGTACAAGGGGACAGGGGAATTGGCTACACCTTC. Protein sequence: CASSVAVQGDRGIGYTF.

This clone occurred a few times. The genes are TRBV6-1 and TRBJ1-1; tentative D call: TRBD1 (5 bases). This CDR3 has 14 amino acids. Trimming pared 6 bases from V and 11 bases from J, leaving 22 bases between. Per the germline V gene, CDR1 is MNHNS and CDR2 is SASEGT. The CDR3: CASRLDRMTAGAFF. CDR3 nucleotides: TGTGCCAGCAGATTAGACAGAATGACGGCCGGGGCTTTCTTT.

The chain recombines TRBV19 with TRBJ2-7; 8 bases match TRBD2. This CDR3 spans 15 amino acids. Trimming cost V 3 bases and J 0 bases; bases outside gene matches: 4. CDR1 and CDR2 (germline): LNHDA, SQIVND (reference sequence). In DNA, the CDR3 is TGTGCCAGTAGTATGACTAGCGCCCTCTCCTACGAGCAGTACTTC. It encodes CASSMTSALSYEQYF.

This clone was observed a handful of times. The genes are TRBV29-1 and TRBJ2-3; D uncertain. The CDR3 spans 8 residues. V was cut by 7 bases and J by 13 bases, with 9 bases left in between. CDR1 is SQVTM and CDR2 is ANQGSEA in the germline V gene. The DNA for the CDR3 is TGCAGCGCTGCCGCCGAGTATTTT. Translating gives CSAAAEYF.

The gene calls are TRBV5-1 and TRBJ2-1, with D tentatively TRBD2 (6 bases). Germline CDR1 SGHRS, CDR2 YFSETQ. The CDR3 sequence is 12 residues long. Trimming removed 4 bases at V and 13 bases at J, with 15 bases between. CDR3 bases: TGCGCCAGCAGCCCCATGGGGACTCTTCAGTTCTTC. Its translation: CASSPMGTLQFF.

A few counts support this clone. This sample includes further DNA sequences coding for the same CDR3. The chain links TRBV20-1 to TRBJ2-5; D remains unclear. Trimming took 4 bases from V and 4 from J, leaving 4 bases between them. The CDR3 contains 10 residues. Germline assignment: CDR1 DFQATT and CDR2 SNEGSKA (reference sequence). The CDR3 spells CSAIGETQYF. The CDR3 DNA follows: TGCAGTGCTATCGGAGAGACCCAGTACTTC.

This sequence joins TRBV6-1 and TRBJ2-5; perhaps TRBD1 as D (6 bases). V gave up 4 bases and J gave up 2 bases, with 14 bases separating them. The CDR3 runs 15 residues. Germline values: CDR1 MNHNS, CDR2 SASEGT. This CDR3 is CASSAQTGTQETQYF. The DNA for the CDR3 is TGTGCCAGCAGTGCCCAGACCGGGACACAAGAGACCCAGTACTTC.

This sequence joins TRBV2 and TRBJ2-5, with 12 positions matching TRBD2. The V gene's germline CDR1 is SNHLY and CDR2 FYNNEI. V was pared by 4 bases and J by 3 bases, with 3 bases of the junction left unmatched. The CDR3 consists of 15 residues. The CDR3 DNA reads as TGTGCCAGCAGTGGCCTAGCGGGAGGGGAAGAGACCCAGTACTTC. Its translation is CASSGLAGGEETQYF.

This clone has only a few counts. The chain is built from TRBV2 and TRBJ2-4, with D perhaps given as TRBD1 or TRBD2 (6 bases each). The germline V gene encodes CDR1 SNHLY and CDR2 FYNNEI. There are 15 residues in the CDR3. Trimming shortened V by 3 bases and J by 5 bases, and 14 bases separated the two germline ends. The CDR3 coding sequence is TGTGCCAGCAGTGAGGGCTGGGGGGCCCAAAACATTCAGTACTTC. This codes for CASSEGWGAQNIQYF.